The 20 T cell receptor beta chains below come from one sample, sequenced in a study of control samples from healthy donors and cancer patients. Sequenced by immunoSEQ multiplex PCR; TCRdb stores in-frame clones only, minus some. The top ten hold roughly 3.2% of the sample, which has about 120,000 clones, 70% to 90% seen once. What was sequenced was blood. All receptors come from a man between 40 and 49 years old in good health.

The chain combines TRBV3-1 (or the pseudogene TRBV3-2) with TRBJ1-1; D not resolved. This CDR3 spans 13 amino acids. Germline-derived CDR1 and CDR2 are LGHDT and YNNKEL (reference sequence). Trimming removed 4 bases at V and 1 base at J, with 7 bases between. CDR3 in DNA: TGTGCCAGCAGCCCTTGGAGGAACACTGAAGCTTTCTTT. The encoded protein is CASSPWRNTEAFF.

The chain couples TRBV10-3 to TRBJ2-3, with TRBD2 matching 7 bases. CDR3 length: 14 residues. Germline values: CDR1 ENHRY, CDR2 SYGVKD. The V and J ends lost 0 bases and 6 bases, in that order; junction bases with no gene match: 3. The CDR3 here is CAISESRGSDTQYF. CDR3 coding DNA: TGTGCCATCAGTGAGTCGCGGGGGTCGGATACGCAGTATTTT.

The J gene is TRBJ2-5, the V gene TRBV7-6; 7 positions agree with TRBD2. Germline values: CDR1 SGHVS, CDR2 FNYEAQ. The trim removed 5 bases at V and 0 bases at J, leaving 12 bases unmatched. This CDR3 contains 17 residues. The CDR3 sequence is CASSPREGQVYQETQYF. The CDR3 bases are TGTGCCAGCAGCCCAAGGGAGGGGCAGGTCTACCAAGAGACCCAGTACTTC.

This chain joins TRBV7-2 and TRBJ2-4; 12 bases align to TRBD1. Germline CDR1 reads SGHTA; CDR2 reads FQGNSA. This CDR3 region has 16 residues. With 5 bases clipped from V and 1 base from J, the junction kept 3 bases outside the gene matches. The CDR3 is CASSPGQGAAKNIQYF. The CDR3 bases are TGTGCCAGCAGCCCGGGACAGGGGGCGGCCAAAAACATTCAGTACTTC.

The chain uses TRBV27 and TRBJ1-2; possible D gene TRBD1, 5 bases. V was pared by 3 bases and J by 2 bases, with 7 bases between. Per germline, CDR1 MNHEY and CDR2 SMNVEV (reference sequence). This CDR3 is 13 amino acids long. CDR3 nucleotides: TGTGCCAGCAGTTTCAGGACAAACTATGGCTACACCTTC. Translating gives CASSFRTNYGYTF.

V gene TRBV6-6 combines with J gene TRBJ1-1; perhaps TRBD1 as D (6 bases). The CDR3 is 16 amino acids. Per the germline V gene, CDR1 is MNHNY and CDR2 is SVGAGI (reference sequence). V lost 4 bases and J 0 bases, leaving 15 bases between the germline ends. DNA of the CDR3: TGTGCCAGCAGTTTCAAGCAACAGGGACTGAACACTGAAGCTTTCTTT. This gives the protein CASSFKQQGLNTEAFF.

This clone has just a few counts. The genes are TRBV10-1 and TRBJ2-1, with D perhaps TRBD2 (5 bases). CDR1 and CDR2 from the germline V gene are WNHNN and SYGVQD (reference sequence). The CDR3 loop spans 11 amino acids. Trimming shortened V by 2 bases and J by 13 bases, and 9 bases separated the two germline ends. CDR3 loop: CASSEGRGQFF. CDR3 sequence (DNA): TGCGCCAGCAGTGAGGGGAGAGGTCAGTTCTTC.

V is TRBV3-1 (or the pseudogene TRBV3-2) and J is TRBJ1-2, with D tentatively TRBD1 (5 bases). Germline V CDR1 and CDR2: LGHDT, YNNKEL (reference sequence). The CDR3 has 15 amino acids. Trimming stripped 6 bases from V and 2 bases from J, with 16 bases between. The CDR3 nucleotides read TGTGCCAGCAGGCGGGCGGGACGGATGAACTATGGCTACACCTTC. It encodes CASRRAGRMNYGYTF.

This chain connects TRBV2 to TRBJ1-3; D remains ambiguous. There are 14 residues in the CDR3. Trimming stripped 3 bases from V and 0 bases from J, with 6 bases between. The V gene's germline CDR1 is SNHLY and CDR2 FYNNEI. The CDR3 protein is CASSEWVSGNTIYF. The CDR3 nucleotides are TGTGCCAGCAGTGAGTGGGTCTCTGGAAACACCATATATTTT.

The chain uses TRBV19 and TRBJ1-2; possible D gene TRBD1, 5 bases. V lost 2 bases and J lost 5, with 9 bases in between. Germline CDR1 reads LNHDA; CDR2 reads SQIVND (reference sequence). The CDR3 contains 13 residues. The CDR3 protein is CASSIMGQYGYTF. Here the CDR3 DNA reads TGTGCCAGTAGTATAATGGGGCAATATGGCTACACCTTC.

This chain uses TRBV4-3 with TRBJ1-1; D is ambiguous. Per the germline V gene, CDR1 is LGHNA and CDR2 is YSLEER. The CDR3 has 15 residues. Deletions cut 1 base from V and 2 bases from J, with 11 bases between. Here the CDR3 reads CASSQGRTVNTEAFF. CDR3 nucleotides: TGCGCCAGCAGCCAAGGCCGTACAGTAAACACTGAAGCTTTCTTT.

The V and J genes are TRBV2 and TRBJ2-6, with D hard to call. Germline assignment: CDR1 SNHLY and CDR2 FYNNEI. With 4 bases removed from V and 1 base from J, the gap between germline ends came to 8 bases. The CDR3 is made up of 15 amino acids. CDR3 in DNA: TGTGCCAGCAGTGGACTGGGATCTGGGGCCAACGTCCTGACTTTC. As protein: CASSGLGSGANVLTF.

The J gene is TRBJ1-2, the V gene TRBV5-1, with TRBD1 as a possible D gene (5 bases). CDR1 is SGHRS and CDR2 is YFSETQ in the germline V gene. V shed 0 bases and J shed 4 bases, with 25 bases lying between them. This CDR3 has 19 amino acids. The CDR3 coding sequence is TGCGCCAGCAGCTTGGCCTTACAGGCGACCCGGACTTCGGGCTATGGCTACACCTTC. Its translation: CASSLALQATRTSGYGYTF.

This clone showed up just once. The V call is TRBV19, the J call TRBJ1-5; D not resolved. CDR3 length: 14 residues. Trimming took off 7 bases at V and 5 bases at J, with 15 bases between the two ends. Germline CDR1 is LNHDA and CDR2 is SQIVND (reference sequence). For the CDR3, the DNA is TGTGCCAGTACCCGCGGCAGGAGATATCAGCCCCAGCATTTT. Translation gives CASTRGRRYQPQHF.

In DNA, the CDR3 is TGCGCCAGCAGGGCCTGGGCGGAAGGCTACACCTTC. This sequence encodes CASRAWAEGYTF. The gene calls are TRBV10-2 and TRBJ1-2; no definite D call. The length of the CDR3 is 12 residues. Germline V lookup: CDR1 WSHSY, CDR2 SAAADI. V lost 6 bases and J 8 bases, leaving 13 bases between the germline ends.

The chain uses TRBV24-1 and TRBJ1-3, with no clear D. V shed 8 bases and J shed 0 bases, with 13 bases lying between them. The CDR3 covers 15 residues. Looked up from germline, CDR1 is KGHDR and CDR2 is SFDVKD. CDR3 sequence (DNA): TGTGCCACCATGGACGGTCGGAGCTCTGGAAACACCATATATTTT. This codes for CATMDGRSSGNTIYF.

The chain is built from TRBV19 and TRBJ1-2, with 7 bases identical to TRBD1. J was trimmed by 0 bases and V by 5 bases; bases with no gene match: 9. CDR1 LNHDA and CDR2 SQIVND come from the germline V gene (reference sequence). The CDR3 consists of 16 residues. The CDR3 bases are TGTGCCAGTAGTTCTCCCCCCGGGACAGCTAACTATGGCTACACCTTC. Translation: CASSSPPGTANYGYTF.

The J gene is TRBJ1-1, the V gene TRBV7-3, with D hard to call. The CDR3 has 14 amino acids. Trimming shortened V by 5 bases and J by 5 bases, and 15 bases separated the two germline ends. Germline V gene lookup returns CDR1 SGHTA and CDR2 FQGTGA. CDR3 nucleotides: TGTGCCAGCAGCATTGGAGGTGGGTTGACTGAAGCTTTCTTT. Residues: CASSIGGGLTEAFF.

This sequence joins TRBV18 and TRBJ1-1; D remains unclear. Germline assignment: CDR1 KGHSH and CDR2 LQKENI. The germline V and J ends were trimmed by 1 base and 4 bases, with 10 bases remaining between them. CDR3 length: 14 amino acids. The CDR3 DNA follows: TGTGCCAGCTCACCACGGGGAGTAGGCACTGAAGCTTTCTTT. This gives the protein CASSPRGVGTEAFF.

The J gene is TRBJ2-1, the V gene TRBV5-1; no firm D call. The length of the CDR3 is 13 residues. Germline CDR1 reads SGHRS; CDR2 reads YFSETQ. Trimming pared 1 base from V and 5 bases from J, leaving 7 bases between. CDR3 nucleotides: TGCGCCAGCAGCTTGTTGGCAAACAATGAGCAGTTCTTC. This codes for CASSLLANNEQFF.